Presented here are 23 T cell receptor beta chains from one specimen sequenced in a study of CD8+ T cells in alopecia areata. After isolation, RNA underwent reverse transcription to generate cDNA as the sequencing template. Profiled with immunoSEQ multiplex PCR; TCRdb holds only in-frame clones, not every one. The repertoire shows approximately 110,000 clones, none seen only once; the top ten take roughly 21%. The sequenced material came from lesional skin. These receptors originate from a C3H/HeJ mouse with alopecia areata. The strain is characterized by the MHC haplotype H2-k.

On this clone: The germline and genes are mouse ones. The CDR3 end falls 4 residues outside the read, so it is completed with the germline J gene. The genes are TRBV19 and TRBJ2-3; the match to TRBD2 covers 8 bases. The CDR3 is 15 amino acids. After removal of 4 bases from V and 0 bases from J, the junction contained 4 bases not matched to a gene. Germline V gene data show CDR1 as FNHDT and CDR2 as SITEND (reference sequence). The CDR3 sequence is CASSPRLGSAETLYF. The CDR3 bases that were read are TGTGCCAGCAGTCCCCGACTGGGGAGTGCAGAA.

This clone occurred a few times. Gene names refer to mouse genes. With the read ending 4 residues before the CDR3 end, the germline J gene is used to fill in that end. This chain connects TRBV13-1 to TRBJ2-2; a weak D match, TRBD2 (6 bases). This CDR3 is 16 amino acids long. Germline CDR1 NSHNY, CDR2 SYGAGN. The V and J ends lost 1 base and 2 bases respectively, with 12 bases between them. Here the CDR3 reads CASSDPGGGNTGQLYF. CDR3 DNA (partial): TGTGCCAGCAGTGATCCGGGGGGAGGTAACACCGGG.

Details on this clone: Mouse gene names apply. The read comes to an end 4 residues before the CDR3 does, leaving the germline J gene to fill in the end. This sequence joins TRBV13-3 and TRBJ2-7; 10 bases align to TRBD1. Per the germline V gene, CDR1 is NNHDY and CDR2 is SYVADS. This CDR3 has 15 amino acids. The CDR3 bases that were read are TGTGCCAGCAGTGATGCCGGGACAGGGGCTGAT. Encoded protein: CASSDAGTGAD. The full-length CDR3 reads as CASSDAGTGADEQYF.

A word on this clone: Mouse names are used for the genes. With the read ending 4 residues before the CDR3 end, the germline J gene is used to fill in that end. V gene TRBV1 combines with J gene TRBJ2-4, with D possibly being TRBD2 (7 bases). The V gene's germline CDR1 is NSQYPW and CDR2 LRSPGD (reference sequence). The CDR3 covers 14 residues. CDR3: CTCSGLGAKNTLYF. Incomplete CDR3 DNA: TGCACCTGCAGTGGGCTGGGGGCGAAAAAC.

This clone has a count of ten or more. At residue 13, the TCRdb protein departs from the DNA translation, so the protein shown here was derived from the DNA itself. Gene names refer to mouse genes. The sequence runs out 3 residues before the end of the CDR3; the remainder is reconstructed from the germline J gene. The chain has TRBV1 and TRBJ1-6, with 7 positions matching TRBD1. TRBJ1-6 qualifies as an ORF whose function is uncertain. The CDR3 runs to 16 residues. Unmatched junction bases numbered 8, after V lost 4 bases and J lost 5 bases. CDR1 is NSQYPW, CDR2 LRSPGD, per germline (reference sequence). The covered CDR3 bases are TGCACCTGCAGTGGCCCTCCGGGACAGAATAATTCGCCC. Translation: CTCSGPPGQNNSP. The CDR3 reads in full as CTCSGPPGQNNSPLYF.

A word on this clone: Gene names denote mouse genes. The read ends 4 residues shy of where the CDR3 ends; the end is completed using the germline J gene. The chain carries TRBV13-2 and TRBJ2-1; possible D gene TRBD2, 5 bases. This CDR3 region has 16 residues. Germline V CDR1 and CDR2: NNHNN, SYGAGS (reference sequence). Trimming took off 0 bases at V and 3 bases at J, with 13 bases between the two ends. The CDR3 bases that were read are TGTGCCAGCGGTGATGCGATGGGGAAGGGCTATGCT. Translation gives CASGDAMGKGYA. The whole CDR3 protein reads CASGDAMGKGYAEQFF.

This clone has a handful of counts. All gene names here are mouse names. The CDR3 region is CASSPQGQKISNERLFF. Incomplete CDR3 DNA: TGTGCCAGCAGTCCCCAAGGACAGAAAATTTCCAACGAA. This chain uses TRBV19 with TRBJ1-4; D is possibly TRBD1 (6 bases). The read ends 4 residues shy of where the CDR3 ends; the end is completed using the germline J gene. The CDR3 has 17 amino acids. The V gene's germline CDR1 is FNHDT and CDR2 SITEND (reference sequence). Trimming pared 4 bases from V and 0 bases from J, leaving 16 bases between.

On this clone: Gene labels here are mouse ones. The sequenced fragment ends 4 residues before the CDR3 boundary, so the rest is inferred from the germline J gene. The J gene is TRBJ2-1, the V gene TRBV16, with D uncertain. The germline V and J ends were trimmed by 5 bases and 6 bases, with 5 bases remaining between them. The CDR3 contains 11 residues. The germline CDR1 and CDR2 sequences are SGHSA and FRNQAP. The CDR3 spells CASSPLAEQFF. The covered CDR3 bases are TGTGCAAGCAGCCCTCTTGCT.

Only a few counts were recorded for this clone. Gene names are the mouse ones. The read ends 4 residues shy of where the CDR3 ends; the end is completed using the germline J gene. The chain uses TRBV19 and TRBJ1-4; 10 bases fit TRBD1. Germline V gives CDR1 FNHDT, CDR2 SITEND (reference sequence). The CDR3 consists of 15 residues. CDR3 sequence: CASSTGDRGSERLFF. The CDR3 DNA, read in part, is TGTGCCAGCAGTACCGGGGACAGGGGTTCCGAA.

This clone was counted only a few times. Genes and germline are mouse. The sequence runs out 4 residues before the end of the CDR3; the remainder is reconstructed from the germline J gene. This chain connects TRBV16 to TRBJ2-5; TRBD1 agrees at 11 bases. The germline CDR1 and CDR2 sequences are SGHSA and FRNQAP. The CDR3 is 13 residues long. The CDR3 bases that were read are TGTGCAAGCACCGGACAGGGGGCCGAC. Amino acids: CASTGQGAD. The full CDR3 protein is CASTGQGADTQYF.

On this clone: The genes are named according to mouse. Sequencing ends 4 residues short of the CDR3 end; the germline J gene provides the rest. V gene TRBV13-3 combines with J gene TRBJ1-4; 9 bases align to TRBD1. J lost 4 bases, V lost 10 bases, and 5 bases had no gene match. CDR3 length equals 13 residues. Germline values: CDR1 NNHDY, CDR2 SYVADS. CDR3 DNA (partial): TGTGCCTCAGGGGACAGGGACAACGAA. Translating gives CASGDRDNE. In full, the CDR3 reads CASGDRDNERLFF.

This clone has a handful of counts. Gene names are mouse gene names. The same CDR3 also results from other DNA sequences found in this sample. CDR3 protein: CTCSARLGGYEQYF. The covered CDR3 bases are TGCACCTGCAGTGCTCGACTGGGGGGATAT. The rearrangement links TRBV1 to TRBJ2-7, with 10 bases identical to TRBD2. Coverage ceases 4 residues before the CDR3 finishes, and the germline J gene fills in the end. The germline CDR1 and CDR2 sequences are NSQYPW and LRSPGD (reference sequence). The CDR3 spans 14 residues.

Turning to this clone: Genes and germline come from the mouse. The sequenced fragment ends 4 residues before the CDR3 boundary, so the rest is inferred from the germline J gene. V is TRBV19 and J is TRBJ1-2; 7 positions match TRBD1. With 4 bases clipped from V and 1 base from J, the junction kept 7 bases outside the gene matches. This CDR3 has 15 amino acids. Looked up from germline, CDR1 is FNHDT and CDR2 is SITEND (reference sequence). The CDR3 sequence: CASSARDSKNSDYTF. Partial CDR3 DNA: TGTGCCAGCAGTGCCCGGGACAGTAAAAACTCC.

This clone was seen ten or more times. TCRdb's protein sequence differs at residue 14 from the translated DNA; the protein presented here follows the DNA. Mouse germline and gene names are used. The DNA read from the CDR3 is TGTGCCAGCAGTGAACTGGGACAGGGGTCTTCTGGAAATACG. Protein product: CASSELGQGSSGNT. Given in full, the CDR3 is CASSELGQGSSGNTLYF. The J gene is TRBJ1-3, the V gene TRBV13-3, with TRBD1 matching over 10 bases. With the read ending 3 residues before the CDR3 end, the germline J gene is used to fill in that end. The J segment lost 0 bases and the V segment lost 2 bases, leaving 5 bases of the junction unmatched. The CDR3 consists of 17 residues. CDR1 and CDR2 (germline): NNHDY, SYVADS.

Of note for this clone: Mouse gene names apply. The read is 4 residues too short to cover the CDR3 end, so that end is filled in from the germline J gene. The V and J genes are TRBV1 and TRBJ2-5; 10 positions match TRBD2. This CDR3 comprises 14 residues. Germline CDR1 NSQYPW, CDR2 LRSPGD (reference sequence). After removal of 6 bases from V and 3 bases from J, the junction contained 3 bases not matched to a gene. Partial CDR3 DNA: TGCACCTGCAGGCGGACTGGGGGTCAAGAC. The encoded protein is CTCRRTGGQD. The entire CDR3 sequence reads CTCRRTGGQDTQYF.

This clone was seen many times. Mouse gene names apply. The sequenced fragment ends 4 residues before the CDR3 boundary, so the rest is inferred from the germline J gene. The rearrangement uses TRBV13-3 and TRBJ1-2; D unclear. There are 14 residues in the CDR3. Germline V gene sequence: CDR1 NNHDY, CDR2 SYVADS. This chain's CDR3 is CASRSRLDPNDYTF. The part of the CDR3 DNA that was read is TGTGCCAGCAGATCCCGACTGGACCCCAAC.

A note on this clone: The genes are named according to mouse. CDR3 DNA, as far as it was read: TGTGCCAGCAGTGATTTTGGTGGGACAGGGGGCATCTATGCT. This gives the protein CASSDFGGTGGIYA. Given in full, the CDR3 is CASSDFGGTGGIYAEQFF. The chain carries TRBV13-3 and TRBJ2-1, with TRBD1 matching over 12 bases. The read halts 4 residues ahead of the CDR3 end, with the missing end drawn from the germline J gene. Trimming at V came to 1 base and at J to 3 bases, leaving 8 bases not matched to a gene. Germline assignment: CDR1 NNHDY and CDR2 SYVADS. This CDR3 region has 18 residues.

A note on this clone: The gene symbols are mouse symbols. The read finishes 4 residues shy of the CDR3 end, and the germline J gene is used to complete it. The chain joins TRBV19 to TRBJ2-7, with D possibly being TRBD1 (6 bases). Germline-derived CDR1 and CDR2 are FNHDT and SITEND (reference sequence). The CDR3 spans 13 residues. Here the CDR3 reads CASRTPGQYEQYF. The CDR3 bases that were read are TGTGCCAGCAGGACCCCGGGACAATAT. Full variable domain (missing parts from reference TRBV19 and TRBJ2-7): GGIITQTPKFLIGQEGQKLTLKCQQNFNHDTMYWYRQDSGKGLRLIYYSITENDLQKGDLSEGYDASREKKSSFSLTVTSAQKNEMAVFLCASRTPGQYEQYFGPGTRLTVL.

Note on this clone: Gene names follow the mouse nomenclature. Read data end 4 residues before the CDR3 end; the end is taken from the germline J gene. This rearrangement joins TRBV1 to TRBJ2-5; 10 bases agree with TRBD2. The germline V gene encodes CDR1 NSQYPW and CDR2 LRSPGD (reference sequence). The CDR3 consists of 17 residues. After removal of 1 base from V and 2 bases from J, the junction contained 6 bases not matched to a gene. CDR3 DNA, as far as it was read: TGCACCTGCAGTGCAGCCTGGGGGGGCGCCGGCCAAGAC. Translation: CTCSAAWGGAGQD. The CDR3 in full is CTCSAAWGGAGQDTQYF.

Comment on this clone: TCRdb's protein and the translated DNA diverge at residue 12; the protein reported here is the translation of the DNA. Gene and germline names: mouse. The read ends 3 residues shy of where the CDR3 ends; the end is completed using the germline J gene. The chain has TRBV13-3 and TRBJ1-6; tentatively, D is TRBD1 (6 bases). TRBJ1-6 qualifies as an ORF whose function is uncertain. The CDR3 loop spans 15 amino acids. V was pared by 3 bases and J by 2 bases, with 9 bases between. Germline assignment: CDR1 NNHDY and CDR2 SYVADS. The CDR3 DNA, read in part, is TGTGCCAGCAGTGCCAGGGGTGCCTATAATTCGCCC. Its translation is CASSARGAYNSP. The full CDR3 sequence reads CASSARGAYNSPLYF.

This clone was counted many times. Mouse gene names and germline throughout. The read ends 4 residues shy of where the CDR3 ends; the end is completed using the germline J gene. The chain has TRBV13-3 and TRBJ2-7; TRBD2 matches 9 bases. The CDR3 runs 15 residues. Germline V CDR1 and CDR2: NNHDY, SYVADS. Trimming took 4 bases from V and 0 from J; bases not matched to a gene: 5. The CDR3 loop reads CASSPRLGASYEQYF. CDR3 DNA, as far as it was read: TGTGCCAGCAGTCCCCGACTGGGGGCCTCCTAT.

Remarks on this clone: TCRdb's protein and the DNA translation differ at residue 8; the protein here comes from the DNA. Gene names are the mouse ones. Coverage ceases 3 residues before the CDR3 finishes, and the germline J gene fills in the end. This chain uses TRBV19 with TRBJ1-3; weak D call: TRBD1 (5 bases). This CDR3 has 11 amino acids. Germline V CDR1 and CDR2: FNHDT, SITEND (reference sequence). Here the CDR3 reads CASSSGLTLYF. Partial CDR3 DNA: TGTGCCAGCAGTTCGGGACTCACG.

This clone was counted ten times or more. TCRdb's protein and the DNA translation differ at residue 11; the protein here comes from the DNA. Mouse germline and gene names are used. The CDR3 extends 3 residues past the end of the read, so its final part is completed from the germline J gene. The V and J genes are TRBV13-3 and TRBJ1-3; weak D call: TRBD1 (6 bases). This CDR3 is 14 amino acids long. Germline CDR1 reads NNHDY; CDR2 reads SYVADS. The germline V and J ends were trimmed by 5 bases and 4 bases, with 13 bases remaining between them. Incomplete CDR3 DNA: TGTGCCAGCAGCTCAGGGGTGGGAGGAAATACG. It specifies CASSSGVGGNT. The entire CDR3 sequence reads CASSSGVGGNTLYF.